The clone carrying this T cell receptor (beta chain) was detected only a few times. The CDR3 runs 13 residues. The V gene's germline CDR1 is LGHDT and CDR2 YNNKEL (reference sequence). Deletions cut 3 bases from V and 7 bases from J, with 7 bases between. How the authors handled the data: It was from reference gene primer amplification that nucleated cell counts were estimated. Sequenced by immunoSEQ multiplex PCR; TCRdb stores in-frame clones only, minus some. The DNA gave D and trimming, while V, J and clone size come from that table. Counted here are roughly 100,000 clones, approximately 80% occurring once; the ten biggest clones make up around a quarter. This specimen belongs to a study of blood T cell repertoires in COVID-19. Study-wide context: Samples came from the United States, Italy and Spain, spanning acute and convalescent COVID-19. T cells, B-cell-depleted T cells, or PBMCs supplied cDNA or gDNA.

The sequenced material came from peripheral blood. The receptor was derived from a man in his fifties or sixties with acute or convalescent COVID-19. The J gene is TRBJ1-6, the V gene TRBV3-1 (or the pseudogene TRBV3-2); D may be TRBD1 (6 bases). In DNA, the CDR3 is TGTGCCAGCAGCCATACAGGGAATTCACCCCTCCACTTT. Protein sequence: CASSHTGNSPLHF.